These T cell receptor beta chains were read from a single sample in a study of cytomegalovirus exposure and HLA in healthy donors. The assay was immunoSEQ multiplex PCR, and TCRdb's table has in-frame clones only and misses some. The data show nearly 95,000 clones, about four fifths seen once. Sequencing was done on a sample of PBMCs. The receptors come from a woman aged 40 to 50 in good health and CMV-seronegative. Each CDR3 is given with its conserved first and last residue. D genes are given only for firm matches. The size entry is marked missing in some rows and otherwise reads once, few, many or a size class.

V gene,D gene,CDR3 length,clone size,J gene,CDR3 protein,CDR3 DNA
TRBV6-5,.,13,once,TRBJ1-6,CASGGPWGSPLHF,TGTGCCAGCGGAGGCCCATGGGGTTCACCCCTCCACTTT
TRBV5-1,.,14,.,TRBJ1-1,CASSTDRGRAEAFF,TGCGCCAGCAGCACCGATCGGGGTAGAGCTGAAGCTTTCTTT
TRBV7-7,TRBD2,14,few,TRBJ2-1,CASSLERTSGEQFF,TGTGCTAGCAGCTTAGAGAGGACTAGCGGTGAGCAGTTCTTC
TRBV30,.,13,.,TRBJ1-2,CAWNGQKRYGYPF,TGTGCCTGGAACGGACAGAAGAGATATGGCTACCCCTTC
TRBV28,TRBD1,12,.,TRBJ2-1,CAGGQAYNEQFF,TGTGCCGGCGGACAGGCCTACAATGAGCAGTTCTTC
TRBV29-1,TRBD1,12,.,TRBJ1-2,CSAGGTGYGYTF,TGCAGCGCAGGAGGGACAGGGTATGGCTACACCTTC
TRBV29-1,.,15,once,TRBJ2-5,CSVEGVGGPGETQYF,TGCAGCGTTGAGGGTGTGGGGGGGCCAGGAGAGACCCAGTACTTC
TRBV2,.,14,.,TRBJ2-3,CASSAAGLKDTQYF,TGTGCCAGCAGCGCCGCCGGACTGAAAGATACGCAGTATTTT
TRBV9,.,15,.,TRBJ1-1,CASSVDEGSDTEAFF,TGTGCCAGCAGCGTAGATGAAGGGAGTGACACTGAAGCTTTCTTT
TRBV28,TRBD1,13,.,TRBJ2-7,CASSRTGLDEQYF,TGTGCCAGCAGCCGGACAGGGCTGGACGAGCAGTACTTC
TRBV5-6,TRBD1,16,.,TRBJ1-1,CASSSGQGPRDTEAFF,TGTGCCAGCAGCTCCGGACAGGGCCCCCGGGACACTGAAGCTTTCTTT
TRBV6-4,.,12,.,TRBJ1-1,CASRGENTEAFF,TGTGCCAGCAGGGGAGAGAACACTGAAGCTTTCTTT
TRBV4-2,TRBD2,17,.,TRBJ2-7,CASSHAGTSGSSYEQYF,TGTGCCAGCAGCCACGCGGGGACTAGCGGGAGCTCCTACGAGCAGTACTTC
TRBV7-9,.,15,.,TRBJ2-2,CASSQDAGNTGELFF,TGTGCCAGCAGCCAAGATGCGGGAAACACCGGGGAGCTGTTTTTT
TRBV10-3,.,15,many,TRBJ1-5,CAISESELSNQPQHF,TGTGCCATCAGTGAGTCGGAGCTTAGCAATCAGCCCCAGCATTTT
TRBV29-1,.,12,.,TRBJ2-5,CSGVWDSREQYF,TGCAGCGGTGTCTGGGACTCGCGAGAGCAGTACTTC
TRBV5-4,.,12,.,TRBJ2-7,CASSIRRSEQYF,TGTGCCAGCAGCATTAGAAGGAGCGAGCAGTACTTC
TRBV6-4,TRBD2,14,few,TRBJ2-3,CASSERGATDTQYF,TGTGCCAGCAGTGAGCGGGGGGCCACAGATACGCAGTATTTT
TRBV4-3,.,13,.,TRBJ2-7,CASSLTLYYEQYF,TGCGCCAGCAGCCTTACCCTCTACTACGAGCAGTACTTC
TRBV6-6,.,16,few,TRBJ1-1,CASSYEGGAKNTEAFF,TGTGCCAGCAGTTACGAGGGGGGGGCTAAGAACACTGAAGCTTTCTTT
TRBV7-2,TRBD2,16,.,TRBJ2-7,CASSLASGGFTYEQYF,TGTGCCAGCAGCTTAGCTAGCGGGGGTTTTACCTACGAGCAGTACTTC
TRBV7-7,.,16,.,TRBJ2-2,CASSLGGSVLSGELFF,TGTGCTAGCAGCTTGGGGGGAAGTGTTCTTTCCGGGGAGCTGTTTTTT
TRBV7-3,.,16,.,TRBJ1-2,CASSLTPRQNRNGYTF,TGTGCCAGCAGCTTAACTCCGAGACAGAATCGCAATGGCTACACCTTC
TRBV7-2,TRBD1,16,.,TRBJ1-6,CASSLLPGQNNSPLHF,TGTGCCAGCAGCTTACTCCCGGGACAGAATAATTCACCCCTCCACTTT
TRBV18,.,13,.,TRBJ1-5,CASSPGGNQPQHF,TGTGCCAGCTCACCGGGAGGGAATCAGCCCCAGCATTTT
TRBV30,TRBD2,19,.,TRBJ2-7,CAWSSGRTSGGASNYEQYF,TGTGCCTGGAGTTCGGGACGGACTAGCGGGGGGGCTTCAAACTACGAGCAGTACTTC
TRBV6-5,TRBD1,14,few,TRBJ2-7,CASSTTTGLLEQYF,TGTGCCAGCAGTACTACGACAGGGCTTCTCGAGCAGTACTTC
TRBV6-1,.,16,few,TRBJ2-3,CASSEYIAGSTDTQYF,TGTGCCAGCAGTGAATATATTGCGGGAAGCACAGATACGCAGTATTTT
TRBV9,.,12,.,TRBJ2-4,CASSPGGNIQYF,TGTGCCAGCAGCCCAGGGGGGAACATTCAGTACTTC
TRBV4-2,.,14,.,TRBJ2-5,CASSQENRAETQYF,TGTGCCAGCAGCCAAGAAAACAGGGCAGAGACCCAGTACTTC
TRBV30,.,17,.,TRBJ1-6,CAWSVIRTGNRGSPLHF,TGTGCCTGGAGTGTAATCCGGACGGGGAACCGCGGTTCACCCCTCCACTTT
TRBV10-3,TRBD1,14,.,TRBJ1-5,CAISDRTGDQPQHF,TGTGCCATCAGTGATAGAACAGGGGATCAGCCCCAGCATTTT
TRBV30,.,14,.,TRBJ1-5,CAWTGGDSNQPQHF,TGTGCCTGGACGGGGGGAGATAGCAATCAGCCCCAGCATTTT
TRBV4-1,.,17,.,TRBJ1-2,CASSPIRGSPTNYGYTF,TGCGCCAGCAGTCCAATCCGGGGGTCTCCTACTAACTATGGCTACACCTTC
TRBV2,.,16,.,TRBJ2-6,CASSVETGSGANVLTF,TGTGCCAGCAGTGTGGAGACAGGCTCTGGGGCCAACGTCCTGACTTTC
TRBV19,TRBD1,13,.,TRBJ1-2,CASTQGQGQGYTF,TGTGCCAGTACCCAGGGACAGGGGCAAGGCTACACCTTC
TRBV25-1,TRBD1,12,.,TRBJ1-2,CASKDRDYGYTF,TGTGCCAGCAAGGACAGGGACTATGGCTACACCTTC
TRBV5-1,TRBD1,14,.,TRBJ1-4,CASSPTGGTEKLFF,TGCGCCAGCAGTCCCACAGGGGGAACTGAAAAACTGTTTTTT
TRBV4-2,.,16,.,TRBJ1-3,CASSQTQRSSGNTIYF,TGTGCCAGCAGCCAAACCCAGAGGAGCTCTGGAAACACCATATATTTT
TRBV5-1,TRBD1,15,.,TRBJ1-1,CASSLVTGMNTEAFF,TGCGCCAGCAGCTTAGTGACAGGGATGAACACTGAAGCTTTCTTT
TRBV6-1,.,11,.,TRBJ1-2,CASGGDYGYTF,TGTGCCAGCGGGGGGGACTATGGCTACACCTTC
TRBV6-6,.,14,.,TRBJ1-3,CASILGGSGNTIYF,TGTGCCAGCATCCTAGGGGGCTCTGGAAACACCATATATTTT
TRBV27,TRBD1,15,.,TRBJ1-5,CASSSGTDMNQPQHF,TGTGCCAGCAGTTCCGGGACAGACATGAATCAGCCCCAGCATTTT
TRBV7-2,.,13,few,TRBJ1-5,CASSTGTREPQHF,TGTGCCAGCAGCACCGGGACAAGGGAGCCCCAGCATTTT
TRBV30,TRBD1,16,.,TRBJ1-2,CAWKQVGAEQGGGYTF,TGTGCCTGGAAGCAGGTGGGGGCTGAACAGGGGGGGGGCTACACCTTC
TRBV9,TRBD1,14,.,TRBJ2-3,CASSSRTRDRGQYF,TGTGCCAGCAGCTCCCGTACTCGGGACAGGGGGCAGTATTTT
TRBV19,TRBD2,16,once,TRBJ2-2,CASSPSGTMRTGELFF,TGTGCCAGTAGTCCCTCCGGGACTATGAGGACCGGGGAGCTGTTTTTT
TRBV30,TRBD2,14,.,TRBJ2-3,CAWSVGGGADTQYF,TGTGCCTGGAGTGTAGGCGGGGGGGCAGATACGCAGTATTTT
TRBV12-1,.,14,few,TRBJ1-1,CASSRTRPSTEAFF,TGTGCCAGCAGCCGTACGCGTCCTTCTACGGAAGCTTTCTTT
TRBV18,.,14,.,TRBJ2-5,CASSRQGYQETQYF,TGTGCCAGCTCCCGGCAGGGCTACCAAGAGACCCAGTACTTC